This T cell receptor (beta chain) emerged from a study of breast tumors, draining lymph nodes, adjacent tissues. Samples came from axillary lymph nodes draining the breast cancer. MiXCR, run by TCRdb on the multiplex PCR reads, gives a single entry per CDR3 protein. The table records around 230,000 distinct CDR3 sequences, under 40% of them present only once. This clonotype came up many times. The target antigen is unknown. CDR1 SGHDT and CDR2 YYEEEE come from the germline V gene. This CDR3 has 17 amino acids. J gave up 5 bases and V 1 base, and 10 bases lay outside the gene matches. Study findings and constraints: Data only fit, rather than demonstrated, lymph node origin of most tumor T cells. Tumor repertoires ranked between lymph nodes and nontumor tissue in diversity, with V and J gene preferences.

This chain connects TRBV5-6 to TRBJ2-5; 11 nucleotides align to TRBD2. Sequencing input: axillary lymph node tissue. The sequence was collected from a female donor with breast cancer. Some clones in this sample may be carry-over from other donors' samples. The CDR3, as DNA: TGTGCCAGCAGCTTGAAGCCTCTTACTAGCGGGAGCGAGACCCAGTACTTC. Protein product: CASSLKPLTSGSETQYF.